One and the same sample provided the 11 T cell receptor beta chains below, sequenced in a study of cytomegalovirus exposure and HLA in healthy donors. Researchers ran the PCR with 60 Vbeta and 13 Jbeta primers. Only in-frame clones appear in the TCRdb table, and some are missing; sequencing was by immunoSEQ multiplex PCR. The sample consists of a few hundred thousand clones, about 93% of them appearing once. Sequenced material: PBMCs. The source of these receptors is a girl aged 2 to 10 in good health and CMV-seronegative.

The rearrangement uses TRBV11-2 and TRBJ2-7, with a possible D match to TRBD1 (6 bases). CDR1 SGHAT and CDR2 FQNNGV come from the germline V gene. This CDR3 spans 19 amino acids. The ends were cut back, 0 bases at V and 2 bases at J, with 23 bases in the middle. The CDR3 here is CASSLDRVGAGGMTYEQYF. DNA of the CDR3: TGTGCCAGCAGCTTAGATAGGGTGGGGGCAGGTGGGATGACCTACGAGCAGTACTTC. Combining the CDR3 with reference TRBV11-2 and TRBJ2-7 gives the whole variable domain EAGVAQSPRYKIIEKRQSVAFWCNPISGHATLYWYQQILGQGPKLLIQFQNNGVVDDSQLPKDRFSAERLKGVDSTLKIQPAKLEDSAVYLCASSLDRVGAGGMTYEQYFGPGTRLTVT.

CDR3 DNA: TGCGCCAGCAGCTTGGGAGTGAGTTCGGGGGAGACCCAGTACTTC. The encoded protein is CASSLGVSSGETQYF. The V call is TRBV5-1, the J call TRBJ2-5, with D perhaps TRBD2 (5 bases). Trimming cost V 0 bases and J 5 bases, with 14 bases left between them. Germline-derived CDR1 and CDR2 are SGHRS and YFSETQ. The CDR3 is 15 amino acids.

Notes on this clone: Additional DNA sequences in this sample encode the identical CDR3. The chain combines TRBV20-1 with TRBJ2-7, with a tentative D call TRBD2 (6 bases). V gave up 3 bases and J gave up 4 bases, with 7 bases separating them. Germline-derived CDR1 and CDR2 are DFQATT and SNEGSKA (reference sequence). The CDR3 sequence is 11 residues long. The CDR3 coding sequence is TGCAGTGCTAGCGGGAGTTACGAGCAGTACTTC. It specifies CSASGSYEQYF.

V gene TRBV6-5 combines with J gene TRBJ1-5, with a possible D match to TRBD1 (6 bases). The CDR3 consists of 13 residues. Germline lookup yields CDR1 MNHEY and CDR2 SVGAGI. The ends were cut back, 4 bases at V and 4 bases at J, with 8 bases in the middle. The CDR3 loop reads CASSWTVNQPQHF. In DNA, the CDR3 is TGTGCCAGCAGTTGGACAGTTAATCAGCCCCAGCATTTT.

For the CDR3, the DNA is TGTGCCAGCGGGAGGGCGGACAAAAACATTCAGTACTTC. It specifies CASGRADKNIQYF. V and J are TRBV18 and TRBJ2-4; 7 bases match TRBD2. V lost 8 bases and J lost 3; bases outside the gene matches: 4. The CDR3 loop spans 13 amino acids. Germline loops: CDR1 KGHSH, CDR2 LQKENI. Full variable domain (rest looked up from reference TRBV18 and TRBJ2-4): NAGVMQNPRHLVRRRGQEARLRCSPMKGHSHVYWYRQLPEEGLKFMVYLQKENIIDESGMPKERFSAEFPKEGPSILRIQQVVRGDSAAYFCASGRADKNIQYFGAGTRLSVL.

The CDR3 DNA sequence: TGTGCCAGCAGTTCCTGGGGAGGGTCGGTCATTGAAGCTTTCTTT. This encodes CASSSWGGSVIEAFF. The chain employs TRBV27 and TRBJ1-1; D is uncertain. V lost 4 bases to trimming and J lost 7 bases, with 19 bases between them. The CDR3 sequence is 15 residues long. From germline, CDR1 is MNHEY and CDR2 SMNVEV (reference sequence).

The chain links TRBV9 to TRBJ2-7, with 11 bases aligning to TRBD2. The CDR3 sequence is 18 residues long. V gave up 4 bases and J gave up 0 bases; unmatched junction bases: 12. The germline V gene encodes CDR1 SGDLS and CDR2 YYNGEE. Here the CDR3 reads CASSPPTSGNPSSYEQYF. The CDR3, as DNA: TGTGCCAGCAGCCCCCCGACTAGCGGGAACCCCAGCTCCTACGAGCAGTACTTC.

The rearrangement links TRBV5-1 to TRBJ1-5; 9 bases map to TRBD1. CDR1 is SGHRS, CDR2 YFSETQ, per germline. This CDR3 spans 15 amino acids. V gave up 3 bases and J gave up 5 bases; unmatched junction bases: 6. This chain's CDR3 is CASSSGQGMDQPQHF. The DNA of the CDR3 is TGCGCCAGCAGCTCGGGACAGGGAATGGATCAGCCCCAGCATTTT.

CDR3 protein: CSAPMNTEAFF. The CDR3, as DNA: TGCAGTGCTCCAATGAACACTGAAGCTTTCTTT. This rearrangement joins TRBV20-1 to TRBJ1-1, with D unresolved. This CDR3 has 11 amino acids. Trimming stripped 5 bases from V and 0 bases from J, with 4 bases between. Germline CDR1 and CDR2: DFQATT and SNEGSKA (reference sequence).

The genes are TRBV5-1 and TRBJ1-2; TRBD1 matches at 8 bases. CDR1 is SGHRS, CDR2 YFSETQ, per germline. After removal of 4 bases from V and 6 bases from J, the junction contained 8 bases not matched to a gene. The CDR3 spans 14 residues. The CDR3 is CASSAPGGGDGYTF. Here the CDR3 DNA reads TGCGCCAGCAGCGCGCCAGGGGGCGGCGATGGCTACACCTTC.

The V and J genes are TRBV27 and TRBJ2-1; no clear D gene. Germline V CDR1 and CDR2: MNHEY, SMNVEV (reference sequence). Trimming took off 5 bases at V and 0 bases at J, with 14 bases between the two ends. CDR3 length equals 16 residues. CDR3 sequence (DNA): TGTGCCAGCAGTACTAAACGATTTAGCTCCTACAATGAGCAGTTCTTC. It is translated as CASSTKRFSSYNEQFF.